This T cell receptor (beta chain) was captured in a study of OX40 agonist ivuxolimab in advanced cancers. About the study: The dose-escalation cohort was about 80% male, with a mean age of 60 years, ranging about 23 to 90.

Germline values: CDR1 LGHNT, CDR2 FRNRAP. V was pared by 4 bases and J by 6 bases, with 2 bases of the junction left unmatched. The CDR3 is 13 residues long. Sequencing was performed with immunoSEQ multiplex PCR; in TCRdb, only in-frame clones are kept and a portion is missing. Of fewer than 90,000 clones in the sample, about four fifths were seen once. The TCR sequence derives from an adult with an advanced solid tumor such as melanoma, head and neck, liver or kidney cancer. The chain recombines TRBV12-5 with TRBJ1-5; TRBD1 agrees at 8 bases. Sequenced material: CD4+ or CD8+ T cells sorted from blood, taken in a trial of the OX40 agonist ivuxolimab. The CDR3, as DNA: TGTGCTAGTGGTTCAGGGGGCAGTCAGCCCCAGCATTTT. It is translated as CASGSGGSQPQHF.